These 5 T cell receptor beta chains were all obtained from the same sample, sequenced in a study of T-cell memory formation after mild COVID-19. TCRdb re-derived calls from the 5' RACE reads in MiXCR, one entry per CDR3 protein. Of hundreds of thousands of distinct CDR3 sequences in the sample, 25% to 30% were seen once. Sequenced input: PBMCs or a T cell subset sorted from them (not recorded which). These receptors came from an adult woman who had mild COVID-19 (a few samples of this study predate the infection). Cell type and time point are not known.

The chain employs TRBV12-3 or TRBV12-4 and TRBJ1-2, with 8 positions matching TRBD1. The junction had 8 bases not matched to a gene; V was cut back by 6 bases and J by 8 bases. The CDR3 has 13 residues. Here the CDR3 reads CASSRQGRLGYTF. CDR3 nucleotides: TGTGCCAGCAGCAGACAGGGGAGGTTGGGCTACACCTTC.

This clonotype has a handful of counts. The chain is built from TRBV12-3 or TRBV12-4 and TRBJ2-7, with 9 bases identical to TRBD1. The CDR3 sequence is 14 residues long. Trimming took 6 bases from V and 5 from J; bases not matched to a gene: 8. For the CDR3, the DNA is TGTGCCAGCAGAGCCGGGACAGGGAGTCACGAGCAGTACTTC. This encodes CASRAGTGSHEQYF.

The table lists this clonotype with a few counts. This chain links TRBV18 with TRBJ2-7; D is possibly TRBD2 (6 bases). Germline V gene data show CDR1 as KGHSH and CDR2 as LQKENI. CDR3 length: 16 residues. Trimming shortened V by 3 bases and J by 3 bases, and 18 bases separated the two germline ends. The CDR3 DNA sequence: TGTGCCAGCTCACCGCCCGGGAGCCTTCTTAACTACGAGCAGTACTTC. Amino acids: CASSPPGSLLNYEQYF. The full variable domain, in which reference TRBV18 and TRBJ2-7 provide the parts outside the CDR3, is NAGVMQNPRHLVRRRGQEARLRCSPMKGHSHVYWYRQLPEEGLKFMVYLQKENIIDESGMPKERFSAEFPKEGPSILRIQQVVRGDSAAYFCASSPPGSLLNYEQYFGPGTRLTVT.

CDR3 sequence (DNA): TGTGCCAGCAGCCCCATCGATCTGGGGACAGATACGCAGTATTTT. Translation: CASSPIDLGTDTQYF. This chain connects TRBV11-3 to TRBJ2-3, with no clear D. The CDR3 runs to 15 residues. Trimming left V 5 bases short and J 3 bases short, with 15 bases between. Germline-derived CDR1 and CDR2 are SGHNT and YENEEA.

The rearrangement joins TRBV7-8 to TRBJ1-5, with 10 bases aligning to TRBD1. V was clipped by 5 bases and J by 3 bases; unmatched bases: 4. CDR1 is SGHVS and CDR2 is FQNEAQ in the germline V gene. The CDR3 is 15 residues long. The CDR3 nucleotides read TGTGCCAGCAGCCGGACAGGGGGTATCAATCAGCCCCAGCATTTT. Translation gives CASSRTGGINQPQHF.